This section outlines one TCR beta chain sequence together with its context. The clone's antigen remains unknown. No much larger clonotype is one base removed from it; base qualities were not supplied. This specimen includes other DNA sequences encoding the same CDR3. Using the deep immunoSEQ assay, multiplex PCR amplified TCR CDR3 regions from genomic DNA. Genomic DNA extracted from each cell subset was distributed evenly over all wells of several immunoSEQ 96-well plates, and each plate served as one replicate. Each replicate PCR for sorted subsets received roughly 0.2 ug genomic DNA, equal to about 29,000 T cell genomes. The purified libraries were quantified using a Qubit 3.0 fluorometer, sized with a Bioanalyzer 2100, and then quantified again using the KAPA Library Quantification kit. A separate single-read 150-cycle Illumina NextSeq 550 flow cell was used to sequence each immunoSEQ 96-well plate. The paper's processing steps were these. Because the immunoSEQ output included only junctional sequences and no quality scores, the filtering could not be the same as the filtering used for full-length reads. To assign V/J genes and CDR3, sequences were annotated against IMGT germline references using PyIR, a Python wrapper for IgBLAST v1.9. Reads were filtered out if the reads had weak V/J assignments (E-value above 1e-6), no CDR3, stop codons, out-of-frame junctions, or ambiguous translated residues. V3J clonotypes were defined by identical inferred V gene, J gene, and CDR3 amino acid sequence. Percentage overlap between repertoires was calculated by dividing the number of shared unique clonotypes by the size of the smaller repertoire. Three approaches were used to assess repertoire richness: RTK rarefaction, the Chao1 estimator, and Recon v2.1 estimates of unobserved clonotypes. Generation probabilities were computed with OLGA for all TCRbeta clonotypes obtained by the gDNA method from a few donors. TCRdb's version of the immuneACCESS table is confined to in-frame rearrangements and falls short of the full clone set. An unresolved V gene accounts for under half of the shortfall where checked; the remainder is of unknown origin. V, J and clone size reflect that table, while D and trimming were determined from the DNA. This sample holds over 2,000,000 clones; just over 90% were observed only once. Together, the top ten hold about 1.7% of the sample.

The sample originates from a study of shared clonotypes between healthy human individuals (dated by TCRdb to 2018 to 2021). Regarding the study in general: The cohort included a few men and a couple of women between 18 and 49 years of age. Per donor, three plates each were used for CD4 naive and CD4 memory, two for CD8 naive, and one for CD8 memory. To increase sequencing depth and limit assay-specific biases, different laboratories used diverse techniques to prepare libraries and sequence TCR repertoires. Blood TCR repertoires of roughly five healthy adults were deeply sequenced to estimate repertoire size and the extent of clonotype sharing between individuals. Each donor's leukapheresis produced roughly between roughly 0.94 and 9.5 billion PBMCs. The study at large found these results: Compared with non-shared clonotypes, the clonotypes found in all four sorted-subset donors had higher generation probabilities. The small number of donors limited the genetic and exposure-history diversity represented. When several donors were compared, the shared fraction of clonotypes was around 4.6% for naive CD4, around 3.5% for naive CD8, about 2.4% for memory CD4, and 0.4% for memory CD8. Larger estimated clonotype richness was generally found for naive subsets than for memory subsets. Rarefaction of sorted-subset datasets indicated incomplete sequencing despite the large sequencing depth. Sampling was restricted to blood, and TCR repertoires in tissue are likely to differ from TCR repertoires in blood. Based on pairwise subsampling, the degree of clonotype sharing among donors was expected to be affected by sequencing depth.

CD8 naive samples consisted of CD45RO-negative cells that were positively selected for CCR7, yielding a CD45RA+CCR7+ population without TemRA cells. Healthy HIV-negative adults with no recently reported acute infections or vaccinations were included as donors. Every donor was a Caucasian adult residing in Nashville, Tennessee, USA. Blood was obtained by leukapheresis, after which PBMCs were separated by Ficoll-Histopaque density gradient centrifugation and cryopreserved in liquid nitrogen vapor phase. Analytical flow cytometry was used to check the purity and quantity of each magnetically sorted T cell population. Genomic DNA was isolated from each sorted fraction and quantified by UV absorbance on a Nanodrop 2000c. The germline V gene gives CDR1 as MDHEN and CDR2 as SYDVKM. After removal of 6 bases from V and 4 bases from J, the junction retains 2 bases not matched to a gene. Taken from cysteine to phenylalanine, the CDR3 has 12 residues. This entry keeps only the CDR3 DNA: 36 bases, framed from base 1.

Source material: naive CD8+ T cells from PBMCs. Sample cell subset or site, as interpreted from the label and publication: CD45RA+CCR7+. This TCR was recovered from a man aged 18 to 29 in good health. Some clones in this sample may be carry-over from other donors' samples. The chain was built from TRBV28 and TRBJ2-7, and TRBD2 aligns with 8 junction nucleotides. The sequenced DNA: TGTGCCAGCAGACCGGGGGGGTACGAGCAGTACTTC. It codes for CASRPGGYEQYF.